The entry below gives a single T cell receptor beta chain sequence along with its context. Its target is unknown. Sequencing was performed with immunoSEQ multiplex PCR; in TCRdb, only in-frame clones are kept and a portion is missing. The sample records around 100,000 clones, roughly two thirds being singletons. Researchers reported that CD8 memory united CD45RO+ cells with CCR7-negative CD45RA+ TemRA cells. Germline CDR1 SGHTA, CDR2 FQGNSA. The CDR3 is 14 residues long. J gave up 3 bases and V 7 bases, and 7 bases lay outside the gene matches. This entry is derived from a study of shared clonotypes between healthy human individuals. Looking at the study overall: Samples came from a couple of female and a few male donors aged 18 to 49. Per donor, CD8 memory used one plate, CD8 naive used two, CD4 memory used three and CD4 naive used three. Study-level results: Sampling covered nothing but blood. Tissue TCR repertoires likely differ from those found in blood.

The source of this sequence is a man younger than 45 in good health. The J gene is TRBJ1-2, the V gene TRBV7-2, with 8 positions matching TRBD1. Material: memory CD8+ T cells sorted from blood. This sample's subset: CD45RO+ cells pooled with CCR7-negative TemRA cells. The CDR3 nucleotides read TGTGCCAGCAACCCAGTGACAGGGGACTATGGCTACACCTTC. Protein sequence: CASNPVTGDYGYTF.